A selection of T cell receptor beta chains follows, all from one sample in a study of metastatic and nonmetastatic thyroid tumors. From the PCR reads, TCRdb re-called clones with MiXCR. In the table there are more than 40,000 clones, 3% to 3.5% of which are singletons. Sequencing input: blood. Every receptor here comes from a female donor with papillary thyroid cancer or a benign thyroid nodule (not recorded which). Some clones in this sample may be carry-over from other donors' samples. Both conserved end residues are part of each CDR3. The D gene is left open where the match is weak. Rows give clone size only sometimes, using once, few, many, or a class for an expanded clone.

size | J | V | D | DNA | CDR3
many | TRBJ1-1 | TRBV19 | NA | TGTGCCAGTAGAGATATCCAGGGGAACACTGAAGCTTTCTTT | CASRDIQGNTEAFF
few | TRBJ2-2 | TRBV7-9 | NA | TGTGCCAGCAGTTTGGGACCCACCACCGGGGAGCTGTTTTTT | CASSLGPTTGELFF
few | TRBJ2-3 | TRBV6-4 | TRBD1 | TGTGCCAGCAGTGTTACCGGGACAGGGGGCACAGATACGCAGTATTTT | CASSVTGTGGTDTQYF
NA | TRBJ1-5 | TRBV28 | NA | TGTGCCAGCACTCGAGACAGCCTCAATCAGCCCCAGCATTTT | CASTRDSLNQPQHF
NA | TRBJ1-1 | TRBV5-1 | NA | TGCGCCAGCAGCTCCTCCGTCGGTGAAGCTTTCTTT | CASSSSVGEAFF
NA | TRBJ2-7 | TRBV28 | NA | TGTGCCAGCAGTTTAGGGCAGGGGGGTTCCTACGAGCAGTACTTC | CASSLGQGGSYEQYF
NA | TRBJ1-2 | TRBV5-1 | NA | TGCGCCAGCAGTCCCGGGGGGGGGAACTATGGCTACACCTTC | CASSPGGGNYGYTF
few | TRBJ2-5 | TRBV6-2/TRBV6-3 | NA | TGTGCCAGCAGGTGGACCCCCGAGGGCCAAGAGACCCAGTACTTC | CASRWTPEGQETQYF
few | TRBJ2-1 | TRBV6-1 | NA | TGTGCCAGCAGTGAAGGGCCGGAATACAATGAGCAGTTCTTC | CASSEGPEYNEQFF
many | TRBJ2-7 | TRBV3-1 | TRBD1 | TGTGCCAGCAGCCATACGGGACAGGGCTACGAGCAGTACTTC | CASSHTGQGYEQYF
NA | TRBJ2-7 | TRBV10-2 | NA | TGCGCCAGCAGTGAGGAACAGACCTACGAGCAGTACTTC | CASSEEQTYEQYF
NA | TRBJ2-7 | TRBV20-1 | TRBD2 | TGCAGTGCTAGAGACAAACTAGCGGGAGCCTACGAGCAGTACTTC | CSARDKLAGAYEQYF
NA | TRBJ2-1 | TRBV7-6 | TRBD1 | TGTGCCAGCATCCCACAGGGGGACGAGCAGTTCTTC | CASIPQGDEQFF
few | TRBJ1-2 | TRBV27 | NA | TGTGCCAGTGCACACGGGCGACGGGACGGCTACACCTTC | CASAHGRRDGYTF
NA | TRBJ1-2 | TRBV7-2 | NA | TGTGCCAGCAGCTTTGGCATCAGGAACTATGGCTACACCTTC | CASSFGIRNYGYTF
few | TRBJ2-2 | TRBV7-2 | NA | TGTGCCAGCAGCACAGACAGGTACAACACCGGGGGGCTGTTTTTT | CASSTDRYNTGGLFF